The 24 T cell receptor beta chains presented below share a single source sample, sequenced in a study of cytomegalovirus exposure and HLA in healthy donors. PCR was performed using 60 Vbeta and 13 Jbeta primers. TCRdb's copy holds only in-frame clones and misses some; the assay was immunoSEQ multiplex PCR. The sample gives 150,000 to 200,000 clones, about 86% of which show up once; around 2.4% is in the top ten. The source material was PBMCs. The receptor set was obtained from a woman aged 25 to 45 in good health and CMV-seronegative.

In this sample, this clone turned up a few times. The chain employs TRBV6-5 and TRBJ1-1, with 7 bases lining up with TRBD1. The junction had 1 base not matched to a gene; V was cut back by 0 bases and J by 6 bases. Germline lookup yields CDR1 MNHEY and CDR2 SVGAGI. The CDR3 consists of 13 residues. The CDR3, as DNA: TGTGCCAGCAGTTACTCGACAGGGTCTGAAGCTTTCTTT. This gives the protein CASSYSTGSEAFF.

Of note for this clone: The sample has other DNA sequences that encode this CDR3 too. This sequence joins TRBV5-1 and TRBJ2-7, with 7 bases that match TRBD1. Germline loops: CDR1 SGHRS, CDR2 YFSETQ. V was pared by 1 base and J by 3 bases, with 4 bases of the junction left unmatched. The CDR3 sequence is 14 residues long. The CDR3 region has the DNA TGCGCCAGCAGCTTGCCCGGGACAGTCTACGAGCAGTACTTC. Its translation is CASSLPGTVYEQYF.

The chain uses TRBV6-5 and TRBJ2-7; D is possibly TRBD1 (5 bases). This CDR3 has 16 residues. Germline CDR1 and CDR2: MNHEY and SVGAGI. Deletions cut 2 bases from V and 2 bases from J, with 16 bases between. The CDR3 region is CASSYGASLPPYEQYF. The CDR3 DNA reads TGTGCCAGCAGTTACGGGGCAAGCCTCCCTCCCTACGAGCAGTACTTC.

This clone occurred once. The genes are TRBV2 and TRBJ2-1, with TRBD2 identical over 9 bases. Germline V gives CDR1 SNHLY, CDR2 FYNNEI. The CDR3 extends over 13 amino acids. V dropped 4 bases and J dropped 9; count of bases not matched to a gene: 4. CDR3 nucleotide sequence: TGTGCCAGCAGTGTAGCGGGAGTAGGTGAGCAGTTCTTC. Translation gives CASSVAGVGEQFF.

The count of this clone is one. The chain joins TRBV5-1 to TRBJ1-1; 7 nucleotides line up with TRBD1. This CDR3 is 15 amino acids long. Germline CDR1 SGHRS, CDR2 YFSETQ. V lost 2 bases, J lost 0 bases, and 4 bases stayed unmatched. DNA of the CDR3: TGCGCCAGCAGCTTAACAGGGGTGATGAACACTGAAGCTTTCTTT. Amino acids: CASSLTGVMNTEAFF.

V usage is TRBV5-4 and J usage is TRBJ2-1; D is unclear. The CDR3 is 12 residues long. V lost 4 bases and J 6 bases, leaving 8 bases between the germline ends. CDR1 is SGHNT, CDR2 YYREEE, per germline (reference sequence). CDR3 nucleotide sequence: TGTGCCAGCAGCCCCAACAGCAATGAGCAGTTCTTC. It codes for CASSPNSNEQFF.

The V and J genes are TRBV9 and TRBJ2-1; the match to TRBD1 covers 10 bases. Germline-derived CDR1 and CDR2 are SGDLS and YYNGEE. After removal of 4 bases from V and 1 base from J, the junction contained 8 bases not matched to a gene. This CDR3 is built from 17 residues. The CDR3 DNA sequence: TGTGCCAGCAGCCCGGGACAGGGGTTATCTTCCTACAATGAGCAGTTCTTC. Its protein product is CASSPGQGLSSYNEQFF. Supplemented by reference TRBV9 and TRBJ2-1, the full variable domain reads DSGVTQTPKHLITATGQRVTLRCSPRSGDLSVYWYQQSLDQGLQFLIQYYNGEERAKGNILERFSAQQFPDLHSELNLSSLELGDSALYFCASSPGQGLSSYNEQFFGPGTRLTVL.

This clone came up a few times. V and J are TRBV11-2 and TRBJ2-7; weak D call: TRBD2 (6 bases). Germline loops: CDR1 SGHAT, CDR2 FQNNGV. This CDR3 has 14 amino acids. Trimming cost V 5 bases and J 6 bases, with 17 bases left between them. The CDR3 nucleotides read TGTGCCAGCAGCACAACGACTAGGCCGGGCGAGCAGTACTTC. Its translation is CASSTTTRPGEQYF.

This clone is termed medium-sized (0.01 to 0.1%). This sequence joins TRBV9 and TRBJ2-1; 10 positions agree with TRBD2. The CDR3 runs 14 residues. V gave up 0 bases and J gave up 6 bases; unmatched junction bases: 0. Germline-derived CDR1 and CDR2 are SGDLS and YYNGEE. The chain's CDR3 is CASSVASGSNEQFF. The CDR3 DNA sequence: TGTGCCAGCAGCGTAGCTAGCGGGAGCAATGAGCAGTTCTTC. Variable domain in full (rest from reference TRBV9 and TRBJ2-1): DSGVTQTPKHLITATGQRVTLRCSPRSGDLSVYWYQQSLDQGLQFLIQYYNGEERAKGNILERFSAQQFPDLHSELNLSSLELGDSALYFCASSVASGSNEQFFGPGTRLTVL.

J is TRBJ1-1 and V is TRBV4-3; perhaps TRBD1 as D (6 bases). Germline CDR1 and CDR2: LGHNA and YSLEER. V lost 1 base and J 0 bases, leaving 18 bases between the germline ends. This CDR3 has 18 amino acids. The CDR3, as DNA: TGCGCCAGCAGCCAAGGGCCCCCTACAGGGATGCTGAACACTGAAGCTTTCTTT. Translating it yields CASSQGPPTGMLNTEAFF.

The rearrangement joins TRBV2 to TRBJ1-2, with D uncertain. V was clipped by 2 bases and J by 8 bases, with 12 bases between them. The CDR3 is 13 residues long. Germline loops: CDR1 SNHLY, CDR2 FYNNEI. In DNA, the CDR3 is TGTGCCAGCAGTGAACGGCAGGTTATGGGCTACACCTTC. This gives the protein CASSERQVMGYTF.

The CDR3 DNA follows: TGTGCCACCAGCAGAGATCTGCCGCCGGGTGCAGGGGACTATGGCTACACCTTC. The encoded protein is CATSRDLPPGAGDYGYTF. The V gene is TRBV15, the J gene TRBJ1-2, with D tentatively TRBD1 (6 bases). Trimming removed 0 bases from V and 3 bases from J, with 20 bases in between. Germline CDR1 and CDR2: LNHNV and YYDKDF (reference sequence). The CDR3 extends over 18 amino acids.

This chain connects TRBV25-1 to TRBJ1-1, with 8 bases aligning to TRBD1. The CDR3 is made up of 18 amino acids. After removal of 4 bases from V and 4 bases from J, the junction contained 17 bases not matched to a gene. CDR1 and CDR2 from the germline V gene are MGHDK and SYGVNS. DNA for the CDR3: TGTGCCAGCAGTGGCCACCGACAGGGGAGGTTTATAGGCACTGAAGCTTTCTTT. The encoded protein is CASSGHRQGRFIGTEAFF. The whole variable domain, remainder taken from reference TRBV25-1 and TRBJ1-1, is EADIYQTPRYLVIGTGKKITLECSQTMGHDKMYWYQQDPGMELHLIHYSYGVNSTEKGDLSSESTVSRIRTEHFPLTLESARPSHTSQYLCASSGHRQGRFIGTEAFFGQGTRLTVV.

CDR3 DNA sequence: TGCGCCAGCAGCCAAGAACCGACAGGGGATTCTGGCGGCTACACCTTC. Residues: CASSQEPTGDSGGYTF. J is TRBJ1-2 and V is TRBV4-3, with TRBD1 matching 8 bases. The J segment lost 8 bases and the V segment lost 0 bases, leaving 11 bases of the junction unmatched. The CDR3 extends over 16 amino acids. Germline V gives CDR1 LGHNA, CDR2 YSLEER.

This chain connects TRBV7-8 to TRBJ1-2, with 7 bases aligning to TRBD1. CDR1 and CDR2 (germline): SGHVS, FQNEAQ. The V segment lost 5 bases and the J segment 3 bases; nucleotides outside the gene matches: 15. The CDR3 length is 17 residues. For the CDR3, the DNA is TGTGCCAGCAGCCCCGGGGCAGGGACAGTATATGACTATGGCTACACCTTC. This gives the protein CASSPGAGTVYDYGYTF.

The J gene is TRBJ2-7, the V gene TRBV13; D is possibly TRBD1 (8 bases). Germline V gene sequence: CDR1 PRHDT, CDR2 FYEKMQ (reference sequence). CDR3 size: 15 residues. Trimming cost V 5 bases and J 4 bases, with 18 bases left between them. CDR3 in amino acids: CASSVDREGEYEQYF. DNA of the CDR3: TGTGCCAGCAGCGTGGACAGGGAGGGCGAATACGAGCAGTACTTC. Full variable domain (missing parts from reference TRBV13 and TRBJ2-7): AAGVIQSPRHLIKEKRETATLKCYPIPRHDTVYWYQQGPGQDPQFLISFYEKMQSDKGSIPDRFSAQQFSDYHSELNMSSLELGDSALYFCASSVDREGEYEQYFGPGTRLTVT.

The rearrangement links TRBV5-6 to TRBJ2-1; the D gene is possibly TRBD2 (6 bases). The V gene's germline CDR1 is SGHDT and CDR2 YYEEEE. CDR3 length: 13 amino acids. Between the trimmed V and J ends, which lost 8 bases and 3 bases, there was a span of 12 bases. The CDR3 sequence: CASIAAIYNEQFF. The CDR3 bases are TGTGCCAGTATAGCGGCTATCTACAATGAGCAGTTCTTC. Complete variable domain (other parts from reference TRBV5-6 and TRBJ2-1): DAGVTQSPTHLIKTRGQQVTLRCSPKSGHDTVSWYQQALGQGPQFIFQYYEEEERQRGNFPDRFSGHQFPNYSSELNVNALLLGDSALYLCASIAAIYNEQFFGPGTRLTVL.

This clone was seen once. This chain joins TRBV18 and TRBJ1-2; D not resolved. CDR3 length equals 12 residues. Trimming removed 4 bases at V and 6 bases at J, with 9 bases between. Germline loops: CDR1 KGHSH, CDR2 LQKENI. The CDR3 DNA follows: TGTGCCAGCTCACTGGCAGGAAATGGCTACACCTTC. Translated: CASSLAGNGYTF. Complete variable domain (other parts from reference TRBV18 and TRBJ1-2): NAGVMQNPRHLVRRRGQEARLRCSPMKGHSHVYWYRQLPEEGLKFMVYLQKENIIDESGMPKERFSAEFPKEGPSILRIQQVVRGDSAAYFCASSLAGNGYTFGSGTRLTVV.

The chain has TRBV12-5 and TRBJ2-3; 10 nucleotides match TRBD2. The germline V gene encodes CDR1 LGHNT and CDR2 FRNRAP. CDR3 length: 21 residues. V shed 3 bases, J shed 3 bases, and the junction held 21 bases outside the gene matches. The CDR3 sequence: CASGFQPKGNLAGELTDTQYF. The CDR3 nucleotides read TGTGCTAGTGGTTTCCAACCAAAGGGGAATCTAGCGGGGGAACTAACAGATACGCAGTATTTT.

CDR3 amino acids: CASSRRTGGTDMNTEAFF. The CDR3 DNA is TGTGCCAGCTCACGACGGACAGGGGGTACGGACATGAACACTGAAGCTTTCTTT. The chain combines TRBV18 with TRBJ1-1; 10 bases map to TRBD1. CDR3 length: 18 residues. The germline CDR1 and CDR2 sequences are KGHSH and LQKENI. V shed 4 bases and J 0 bases; nucleotides not matched to a gene: 11.

The genes are TRBV7-9 and TRBJ2-1; 7 bases are shared with TRBD2. The CDR3 is made up of 16 amino acids. The junction had 11 bases not matched to a gene; V was cut back by 4 bases and J by 5 bases. CDR1 and CDR2 from the germline V gene are SEHNR and FQNEAQ (reference sequence). The CDR3 protein is CASSSLGQGLNNEQFF. The CDR3 nucleotides are TGTGCCAGCAGCTCCCTGGGGCAGGGACTAAACAATGAGCAGTTCTTC.

This chain uses TRBV18 with TRBJ2-1; TRBD1 matches at 10 bases. J lost 6 bases, V lost 4 bases, and 6 bases had no gene match. From germline, CDR1 is KGHSH and CDR2 LQKENI. This CDR3 spans 15 amino acids. The CDR3 coding sequence is TGTGCCAGCTCACAAAGACAGGGGGCTCGCAATGAGCAGTTCTTC. Its protein product is CASSQRQGARNEQFF. Together with reference TRBV18 and TRBJ2-1, the CDR3 gives the full variable domain: NAGVMQNPRHLVRRRGQEARLRCSPMKGHSHVYWYRQLPEEGLKFMVYLQKENIIDESGMPKERFSAEFPKEGPSILRIQQVVRGDSAAYFCASSQRQGARNEQFFGPGTRLTVL.

The CDR3 spells CASSLGLAGSTDTQYF. In DNA form, the CDR3 reads TGTGCCAGCAGCCTGGGACTAGCGGGAAGCACAGATACGCAGTATTTT. The chain joins TRBV11-2 to TRBJ2-3; 13 bases align to TRBD2. The CDR3 consists of 16 residues. CDR1 SGHAT and CDR2 FQNNGV come from the germline V gene. The V gene end was trimmed by 5 bases and the J gene end by 0 bases; junction bases not matched to a gene: 2.

The chain is built from TRBV2 and TRBJ2-2; 8 bases align to TRBD1. CDR3 length: 14 residues. After removal of 10 bases from V and 1 base from J, the junction contained 5 bases not matched to a gene. The germline CDR1 and CDR2 sequences are SNHLY and FYNNEI. The CDR3 DNA sequence: TGTGCCACCGAGACAGGGGTGAACACCGGGGAGCTGTTTTTT. It yields the protein CATETGVNTGELFF.